A selection of T cell receptor beta chains follows, all from one sample in a study of blood T cells in healthy people across ages. One entry per CDR3 protein, called by TCRdb with MiXCR from the 5' RACE reads. Of around 1.5 million distinct CDR3 sequences listed, roughly 40% are singletons. Sample: blood. Receptors were obtained from a woman in her late teens or twenties in good health. Each CDR3 is given with its conserved first and last residue. A D gene is named only where the DNA matches it firmly. Clone size is stated in some rows and not others, as once, few, many or a class when expanded.

abundance: -; j_gene: TRBJ2-3; v_gene: TRBV10-3; d_gene: TRBD2; CDR3nt: TGTGCCATCAGTCGGACTAGCGGGAGGGGAGGAGATACGCAGTATTTT; CDR3aa: CAISRTSGRGGDTQYF
abundance: few; j_gene: TRBJ2-7; v_gene: TRBV4-1; d_gene: -; CDR3nt: TGCGCCAGCAGCCAAGTCCCGGCGGGGAGCTCCTACGAGCAGTACTTC; CDR3aa: CASSQVPAGSSYEQYF
abundance: -; j_gene: TRBJ2-2; v_gene: TRBV29-1; d_gene: -; CDR3nt: TGCAGCGTTGAAGTTAGCGGGGAGCTGTTTTTT; CDR3aa: CSVEVSGELFF
abundance: few; j_gene: TRBJ2-2; v_gene: TRBV7-6; d_gene: -; CDR3nt: TGTGCCAGCAGCTTAGTAGGCGGGAAGACCGGGGAGCTGTTTTTT; CDR3aa: CASSLVGGKTGELFF
abundance: -; j_gene: TRBJ2-3; v_gene: TRBV12-3/TRBV12-4; d_gene: -; CDR3nt: TGTGCCAGCAGAATTAGAGCACATGCGCAGTATTTT; CDR3aa: CASRIRAHAQYF
abundance: few; j_gene: TRBJ2-3; v_gene: TRBV6-4; d_gene: -; CDR3nt: TGTGCCAGCAGCGACGGGGGCAGCACAGATACGCAGTATTTT; CDR3aa: CASSDGGSTDTQYF
abundance: -; j_gene: TRBJ1-3; v_gene: TRBV12-3/TRBV12-4; d_gene: -; CDR3nt: TGTGCCAGCAGCGGGGGACCGACCTCTGGAAACACCATATATTTT; CDR3aa: CASSGGPTSGNTIYF
abundance: -; j_gene: TRBJ2-1; v_gene: TRBV15; d_gene: TRBD1; CDR3nt: TGTGCCACAACGACAGGGCTCTACAATGAGCAGTTCTTC; CDR3aa: CATTTGLYNEQFF
abundance: -; j_gene: TRBJ2-7; v_gene: TRBV24-1; d_gene: TRBD2; CDR3nt: TGTGCCGCCAGTGATCAGCGGGACGTCTACGAGCAGTACTTC; CDR3aa: CAASDQRDVYEQYF
abundance: few; j_gene: TRBJ2-7; v_gene: TRBV20-1; d_gene: -; CDR3nt: TGCAGTGCTAGTGATAGTTTGTCGGCCCTCTACGAGCAGTACTTC; CDR3aa: CSASDSLSALYEQYF
abundance: few; j_gene: TRBJ2-7; v_gene: TRBV20-1; d_gene: -; CDR3nt: TGCAGTGCGATCAGGGGTGGCGAGCAGTACTTC; CDR3aa: CSAIRGGEQYF
abundance: few; j_gene: TRBJ1-1; v_gene: TRBV10-3; d_gene: -; CDR3nt: TGTGCCGTAAGGACGGCAATGAACACTGAAGCTTTCTTT; CDR3aa: CAVRTAMNTEAFF
abundance: -; j_gene: TRBJ2-2; v_gene: TRBV5-5; d_gene: -; CDR3nt: TGTGCCAGCAGCCATCCCGACTTCCCACCCGGGGGGCTGTTTTTT; CDR3aa: CASSHPDFPPGGLFF
abundance: few; j_gene: TRBJ2-7; v_gene: TRBV20-1; d_gene: TRBD2; CDR3nt: TGCAGTGCTAGGGAACTAGCGACCACCTACGAGCAGTACTTC; CDR3aa: CSARELATTYEQYF
abundance: few; j_gene: TRBJ2-7; v_gene: TRBV2; d_gene: TRBD1; CDR3nt: TGTGCCAGTAGTGTAGGACAGGGGGCCCCCTACGAGCAGTACTTC; CDR3aa: CASSVGQGAPYEQYF
abundance: -; j_gene: TRBJ2-3; v_gene: TRBV20-1; d_gene: TRBD2; CDR3nt: TGCAGTGGTCCAATAGCGGGAGGGCCGATAGATACGCAGTATTTT; CDR3aa: CSGPIAGGPIDTQYF
abundance: -; j_gene: TRBJ1-2; v_gene: TRBV3-1; d_gene: TRBD1; CDR3nt: TGTGCCAGCAGCCAAGGGGACAGGGTTAGCTATGGCTACACCTTC; CDR3aa: CASSQGDRVSYGYTF
abundance: -; j_gene: TRBJ2-3; v_gene: TRBV6-1; d_gene: TRBD1; CDR3nt: TGTGCCAGCTTCCGGAGGGACAGGGGGCCAGATACGCAGTATTTT; CDR3aa: CASFRRDRGPDTQYF
abundance: few; j_gene: TRBJ2-3; v_gene: TRBV2; d_gene: TRBD2; CDR3nt: TGTGCCAGCTTACCCGGGACTAGCGGAACAGATACGCAGTATTTT; CDR3aa: CASLPGTSGTDTQYF
abundance: -; j_gene: TRBJ2-7; v_gene: TRBV7-9; d_gene: TRBD2; CDR3nt: TGTGCCAGCAGCTTCTCGACTAGCGGGAGAGAGAGCTCCTACGAGCAGTACTTC; CDR3aa: CASSFSTSGRESSYEQYF
abundance: -; j_gene: TRBJ1-4; v_gene: TRBV20-1; d_gene: -; CDR3nt: TGCAGTGCTAGAGAGGACAGCCTTAATGAAAAACTGTTTTTT; CDR3aa: CSAREDSLNEKLFF
abundance: -; j_gene: TRBJ2-4; v_gene: TRBV19; d_gene: TRBD2; CDR3nt: TGTGCCAGTAGTATATCGGTAGCGGGTAGTGGTGAGCAGTACTTC; CDR3aa: CASSISVAGSGEQYF
abundance: -; j_gene: TRBJ2-7; v_gene: TRBV15; d_gene: TRBD1; CDR3nt: TGTGCCACCAGCAGAGGAGGGGACAGGGCCTACGAGCAGTACTTC; CDR3aa: CATSRGGDRAYEQYF
abundance: -; j_gene: TRBJ1-1; v_gene: TRBV7-9; d_gene: TRBD1; CDR3nt: TGTGCCAGCAGACCCGGGACAGAGAGCACTGAAGCTTTCTTT; CDR3aa: CASRPGTESTEAFF
abundance: -; j_gene: TRBJ1-2; v_gene: TRBV28; d_gene: -; CDR3nt: TGTGCCAGCAGTTGGGAGGGCCTCTATGGCTACACCTTC; CDR3aa: CASSWEGLYGYTF
abundance: -; j_gene: TRBJ2-3; v_gene: TRBV14; d_gene: -; CDR3nt: TGTGCCAGCAGCCAAGATATAAGCGACCCAGATACGCAGTATTTT; CDR3aa: CASSQDISDPDTQYF
abundance: few; j_gene: TRBJ2-5; v_gene: TRBV20-1; d_gene: -; CDR3nt: TGCAGTGTCCGATTCCCGGGCGGGGAGACCCAGTACTTC; CDR3aa: CSVRFPGGETQYF
abundance: once; j_gene: TRBJ2-3; v_gene: TRBV27; d_gene: -; CDR3nt: TGTGCCAGCAACTCAGTCCCGAGCACGGATACGCAGTATTTT; CDR3aa: CASNSVPSTDTQYF
abundance: -; j_gene: TRBJ2-7; v_gene: TRBV5-1; d_gene: -; CDR3nt: TGCGCCAGCAGCAAGGGCCTCGAGCAGTACTTC; CDR3aa: CASSKGLEQYF
abundance: few; j_gene: TRBJ2-3; v_gene: TRBV29-1; d_gene: -; CDR3nt: TGCAGCGTTGGGGAGGGGGCCGGCACAGATACGCAGTATTTT; CDR3aa: CSVGEGAGTDTQYF
abundance: -; j_gene: TRBJ1-1; v_gene: TRBV11-3; d_gene: -; CDR3nt: TGTGCCAGCAGCTCCGCCCTCGGGAGGGAGTTGAACACTGAAGCTTTCTTT; CDR3aa: CASSSALGRELNTEAFF
abundance: few; j_gene: TRBJ2-7; v_gene: TRBV10-1; d_gene: -; CDR3nt: TGCGCCAGTGGACCGGGATCCTACGAGCAGTACTTC; CDR3aa: CASGPGSYEQYF
abundance: -; j_gene: TRBJ2-2; v_gene: TRBV3-1; d_gene: TRBD2; CDR3nt: TGTGCCAGCAGCCTATATGGACTAGCGGGCACCGGGGAGCTGTTTTTT; CDR3aa: CASSLYGLAGTGELFF
abundance: few; j_gene: TRBJ1-1; v_gene: TRBV7-2; d_gene: -; CDR3nt: TGTGCCAGCAGCTTAGAGAGCGGGGGATCTGAAGCTTTCTTT; CDR3aa: CASSLESGGSEAFF
abundance: few; j_gene: TRBJ2-1; v_gene: TRBV4-1; d_gene: -; CDR3nt: TGCGCCAGCAGCCAAGATCAGCCCAAGGAAAATGAGCAGTTCTTC; CDR3aa: CASSQDQPKENEQFF
abundance: -; j_gene: TRBJ1-2; v_gene: TRBV20-1; d_gene: -; CDR3nt: TGCAGTGCTCCCGGGCCGGCGAACTATGGCTACACCTTC; CDR3aa: CSAPGPANYGYTF
abundance: -; j_gene: TRBJ2-1; v_gene: TRBV14; d_gene: TRBD2; CDR3nt: TGTGCCAGCAGCCAAGATCTTTTGACTAGCGGTAGGCGGCAGTTCTTC; CDR3aa: CASSQDLLTSGRRQFF
abundance: -; j_gene: TRBJ1-1; v_gene: TRBV2; d_gene: TRBD1; CDR3nt: TGTGCCAGCAGTGACCCGACAGGGGGGCTGAACACTGAAGCTTTCTTT; CDR3aa: CASSDPTGGLNTEAFF
abundance: few; j_gene: TRBJ2-1; v_gene: TRBV29-1; d_gene: -; CDR3nt: TGCAGCGTTGAAGAGAGAAGCGGGTGGGCCCTAGGATACAATGAGCAGTTCTTC; CDR3aa: CSVEERSGWALGYNEQFF
abundance: -; j_gene: TRBJ2-1; v_gene: TRBV12-3/TRBV12-4; d_gene: -; CDR3nt: TGTGCCAGCTTATTACAGGCAGGGAGCTACAATGAGCAGTTCTTC; CDR3aa: CASLLQAGSYNEQFF
abundance: -; j_gene: TRBJ2-7; v_gene: TRBV7-9; d_gene: -; CDR3nt: TGTGCCAGCAGCCCCCGATCAGGGCTCCTCTCCTACGAGCAGTACTTC; CDR3aa: CASSPRSGLLSYEQYF
abundance: few; j_gene: TRBJ1-2; v_gene: TRBV9; d_gene: -; CDR3nt: TGTGCCAGTAGCGTGCCGGGAAGCTATGGCTACACCTTC; CDR3aa: CASSVPGSYGYTF
abundance: -; j_gene: TRBJ2-7; v_gene: TRBV9; d_gene: -; CDR3nt: TGTGCCAGCAGCATAACTCCTCCCTACTACGAGCAGTACTTC; CDR3aa: CASSITPPYYEQYF
abundance: many; j_gene: TRBJ2-3; v_gene: TRBV6-4; d_gene: -; CDR3nt: TGTGCCAGCAGTGAGGAGGAGGCGGGCGTAGATACGCAGTATTTT; CDR3aa: CASSEEEAGVDTQYF
abundance: -; j_gene: TRBJ2-7; v_gene: TRBV27; d_gene: -; CDR3nt: TGTGCCAGCAGTTTATCCACACCGGGCGCTTACGAGCAGTACTTC; CDR3aa: CASSLSTPGAYEQYF
abundance: -; j_gene: TRBJ1-1; v_gene: TRBV20-1; d_gene: TRBD1; CDR3nt: TGCAGTGCTTCCCTGACAGGGTGGAACACTGAAGCTTTCTTT; CDR3aa: CSASLTGWNTEAFF
abundance: -; j_gene: TRBJ1-2; v_gene: TRBV29-1; d_gene: -; CDR3nt: TGCAGCTTGTTGACAGGAGAGGGTGGGAACTATGGCTACACCTTC; CDR3aa: CSLLTGEGGNYGYTF
abundance: few; j_gene: TRBJ2-1; v_gene: TRBV2; d_gene: TRBD1; CDR3nt: TGTGCCAGCAGTGCACAGGGGACCTACAATGAGCAGTTCTTC; CDR3aa: CASSAQGTYNEQFF
abundance: few; j_gene: TRBJ1-2; v_gene: TRBV29-1; d_gene: -; CDR3nt: TGCAGCGTTGTTCCCGGGGGCGCTAATGGCTACACCTTC; CDR3aa: CSVVPGGANGYTF
abundance: -; j_gene: TRBJ1-1; v_gene: TRBV4-1; d_gene: -; CDR3nt: TGCGCCAGCAGCCGTACACCGGTGGCAGGTGAAGCTTTCTTT; CDR3aa: CASSRTPVAGEAFF
abundance: -; j_gene: TRBJ2-1; v_gene: TRBV2; d_gene: TRBD2; CDR3nt: TGTGCCAGCTCCGGGACTAGCGGGAGAGGTCCGTTCTTC; CDR3aa: CASSGTSGRGPFF
abundance: -; j_gene: TRBJ2-1; v_gene: TRBV7-9; d_gene: TRBD2; CDR3nt: TGTGCCAGCAGCTCACTCTCCGGGACTAGCGGGGTTAATGAGCAGTTCTTC; CDR3aa: CASSSLSGTSGVNEQFF
abundance: few; j_gene: TRBJ2-3; v_gene: TRBV11-2; d_gene: TRBD2; CDR3nt: TGTGCCAGCAGCTCGAGACTAGCGGGAGATGCAGATACGCAGTATTTT; CDR3aa: CASSSRLAGDADTQYF